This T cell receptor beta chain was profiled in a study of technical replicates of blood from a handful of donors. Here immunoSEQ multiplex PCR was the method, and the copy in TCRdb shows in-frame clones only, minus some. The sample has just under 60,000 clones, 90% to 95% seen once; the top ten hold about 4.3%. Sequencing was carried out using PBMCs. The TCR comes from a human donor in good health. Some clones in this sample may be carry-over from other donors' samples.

The chain's CDR3 is CASSSASGGTDTQYF. The CDR3 bases are TGTGCCAGCAGCTCTGCTAGCGGGGGTACAGATACGCAGTATTTT. This chain connects TRBV7-9 to TRBJ2-3; TRBD2 agrees at 10 bases. The V segment lost 4 bases and the J segment 3 bases; nucleotides outside the gene matches: 4. Per the germline V gene, CDR1 is SEHNR and CDR2 is FQNEAQ (reference sequence). The CDR3 totals 15 residues.